By its share, the clone carrying this T cell receptor (beta chain) is large. Its specificity is unknown. This sample is drawn from a study of circulating CD8 cells and anti-PD-1 response in melanoma. Study-level points and caveats: PD-1 and DPOS subsets showed similar, higher clonality than DNEG. Published repertoire comparisons used only baseline and M1 samples from a small cohort with few responders. No tumor material was available, so peptide assays assessed reactivity.

Trimming removed 5 bases from V and 4 bases from J; junction bases left unmatched: 13. The CDR3 covers 19 residues. CDR1 is MDHEN and CDR2 is SYDVKM in the germline V gene. Four subsets defined by PD-1 and/or TIGIT were sorted from live CD3+CD8+TCRalphabeta+ cells. The QIAseq Immune Repertoire TCR panel built the libraries from roughly 15 ng of total RNA. In TCRdb, the reads were re-called with MiXCR into one record per CDR3 protein. The sample consists of 250 to 300 distinct CDR3 sequences, about 7.4% of them appearing once. The chain couples TRBV28 to TRBJ2-2; 13 bases fit TRBD2. This clonotype originated in a human donor with melanoma. Sequencing used CD8+ T cells from PBMCs, obtained at baseline or after one month of anti-PD-1 therapy (not recorded which). The CDR3 spells CASSDFGTSGASGTGELFF. The CDR3 coding sequence is TGTGCCAGCAGTGACTTTGGGACTAGCGGGGCCAGTGGCACCGGGGAGCTGTTTTTT.